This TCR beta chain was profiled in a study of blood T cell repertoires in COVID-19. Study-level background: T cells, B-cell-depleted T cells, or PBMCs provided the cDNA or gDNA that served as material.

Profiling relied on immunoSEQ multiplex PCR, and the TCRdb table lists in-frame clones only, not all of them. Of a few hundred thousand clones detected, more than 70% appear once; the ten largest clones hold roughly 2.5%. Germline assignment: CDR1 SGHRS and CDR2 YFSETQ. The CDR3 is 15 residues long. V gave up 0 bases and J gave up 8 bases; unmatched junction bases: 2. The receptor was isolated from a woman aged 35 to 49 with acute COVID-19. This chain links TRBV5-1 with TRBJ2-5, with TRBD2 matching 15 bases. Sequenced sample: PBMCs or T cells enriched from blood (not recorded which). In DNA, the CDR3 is TGCGCCAGCAGCTTGGCGGGACTAGCGGGGGGCACCCAGTACTTC. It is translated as CASSLAGLAGGTQYF.